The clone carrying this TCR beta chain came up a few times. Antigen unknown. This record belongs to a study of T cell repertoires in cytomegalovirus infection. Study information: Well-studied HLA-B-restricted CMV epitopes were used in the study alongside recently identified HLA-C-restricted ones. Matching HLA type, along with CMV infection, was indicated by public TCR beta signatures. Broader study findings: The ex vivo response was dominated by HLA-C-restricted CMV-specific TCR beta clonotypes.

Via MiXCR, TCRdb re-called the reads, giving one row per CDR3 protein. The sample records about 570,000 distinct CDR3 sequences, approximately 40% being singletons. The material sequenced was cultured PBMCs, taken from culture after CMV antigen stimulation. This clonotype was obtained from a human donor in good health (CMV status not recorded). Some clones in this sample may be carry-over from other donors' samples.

CDR3 coding DNA: TGTGCCAGCAGTGGCCGGGGAGTAGCTGGCTACACCTTC. It specifies CASSGRGVAGYTF. The chain uses TRBV6-1 and TRBJ1-2, with D unresolved. CDR3 length: 13 residues. V was cut by 4 bases and J by 7 bases, with 13 bases left in between. Looked up from germline, CDR1 is MNHNS and CDR2 is SASEGT.